This T cell receptor (beta chain) is from a study of blood T cells in healthy people across ages. With respect to this clonotype: Its antigen is still unknown. A junction boundary mismatches the germline segment, possibly from a read error.

This CDR3 is 11 amino acids long. CDR1 and CDR2 (germline): MDHEN, SYDVKM. Primers used in a second PCR of roughly 6 to 11 cycles were a sample-barcoded 5' primer and a J-beta primer mix. Each CDR3 protein gets one entry after TCRdb re-called the 5' RACE reads with MiXCR. The sample shows about 970,000 distinct CDR3 sequences, roughly half of them seen only once. Study-level points and caveats: Naive T cell percentage showed a strong correlation with the diversity of TCR beta.

Sequencing was performed on blood. This clonotype was sampled from a woman between 55 and 75 years old in good health. The chain links TRBV28 to TRBJ2-7; no clear D gene. CDR3 amino acids: CASMSSYERYF. The DNA of the CDR3 is TGTGCCAGCATGAGCTCCTACGAGCGGTACTTC. The whole variable domain, filled in from reference TRBV28 and TRBJ2-7, reads DVKVTQSSRYLVKRTGEKVFLECVQDMDHENMFWYRQDPGLGLRLIYFSYDVKMKEKGDIPEGYSVSREKKERFSLILESASTNQTSMYLCASMSSYERYFGPGTRLTVT.